The entry below gives a single TCR beta chain sequence along with its context. Its antigen is not yet known. The input lacks base qualities; no much larger clone sits a single base away. Libraries were constructed by the immunoSEQ multiplex PCR assay. For the multiplex PCR, a mixture combining 60 forward primers for TCR Vbeta segments and 13 reverse primers for TCR Jbeta segments was used. A multiplex PCR assay on genomic DNA amplified the CDR3 region of rearranged TCR beta genes. Amplified TCR beta libraries were sequenced as 87-base-pair reads on the Illumina HiSeq System. The paper's data handling went like this. A later analysis tallied approximately 87 million unique TCR beta chains across the 666 repertoires, and approximately 12 million of those chains were shared by two or more donors. A nearest-neighbor algorithm error-corrected the raw reads and collapsed the reads into unique sequences, merging closely related sequences to remove PCR and sequencing errors. Alignment of CDR3 sequences to IMGT reference sequences was used to assign V, D and J gene segments. Each retained sequence needed at least a six-nucleotide match to both a V gene segment and a J gene segment. Rearrangements were classified as productive when the CDR3 lacked stop codons and remained in frame with V and J, and all other rearrangements were classified as non-productive. CDR3 was defined according to IMGT convention as the region running from the second conserved V-encoded cysteine to the conserved J-encoded phenylalanine. The earlier analysis of 550 to 650 of the donors excluded any sequence lacking an unambiguous match to a single V gene segment. In an earlier analysis of approximately 560 of the donors, a V segment was called functional when productive rearrangements were above 56.7%, and segregating when the standard deviation between donors exceeded 5%. To diagnose cytomegalovirus status from the catalog of TCR beta chain sequences, a statistical classification framework was built. In a later analysis, V and J genes were assigned by comparing TCR nucleotide sequences against IMGT/GENE-DB human TR gene sequences. The TCRdist pipeline was used in a later analysis to assign CDR3 sequences and most-parsimonious VDJ recombination scenarios. In a later analysis, each TCR beta chain was defined by its CDR3 amino acid sequence together with its V-gene family, and reads lacking a unique V-gene family were excluded. A later analysis removed several hundred highly shared, low-generation-probability nucleotide sequences to deal with suspected cross-contamination and a sequencing artifact. A later analysis calculated a clonal expansion index for each public chain from normalized within-repertoire ranks of inferred template counts. In a later analysis, generation probabilities were computed using a VDJ recombination model fitted to out-of-frame rearrangements, and the results were checked against IGoR. A later analysis scored TCR-TCR, TCR-HLA and TCR-CMV co-occurrence with hypergeometric tests, applying a repertoire-size bias correction to TCR pairs. In a later analysis, false discovery rates were estimated by permuting HLA or CMV assignments 20 times. A later analysis grouped co-occurring TCRs with DBSCAN, adding TCRdist sequence similarity when clustering within HLA-allele-positive subsets. Repertoires with fewer than 30,000 or more than 120,000 public chains were left out of co-occurrence clustering, as were about five repertoires with anomalous nucleotide sharing. TCRdb retrieved this table from immuneACCESS and kept in-frame rearrangements only. Not all clones are present; in checked studies, unresolved V genes account for under half, and no reason is known for the remainder. V, J and clone size derive from that table, while D and trimming were established from the DNA sequence. For this sample the table gives approximately 140,000 clones, of which about 75% were detected only once. The ten largest make up 3.3% of the sample.

These data come from a study of cytomegalovirus exposure and HLA in healthy donors (dated by TCRdb to the late 2010s). Describing the broader study: In an earlier analysis of some 550 of the donors, around 300 Gb of sequence data and 90 million to 120 million unique TCR beta sequences from roughly 190 million T cells were reported. An early release covering around 630 HLA-typed donors comprised approximately 300 gigabases of sequencing data and roughly 86 million unique TCR sequences. Of the roughly 400 genotyped donors, roughly 85% fell in the genetic ancestry cluster associated with self-reported Caucasian donors. The study aimed to test whether cataloging public T cell receptors could reveal signatures of past pathogen exposure. Using immunosequencing, the study profiled T cell repertoires from around 670 subjects and related those repertoires to cytomegalovirus serostatus. Besides the first cohort of around 700 subjects, a separate validation cohort made up of 120 or so different subjects was used. High-throughput TCR immunosequencing, statistical association of individual TCRs with disease status, and machine learning were combined to predict cytomegalovirus infection status. A later analysis re-analyzed previously published TCR beta repertoires from several hundred donors and added high-resolution HLA genotyping to study TCR occurrence patterns. Rather than using new phenotypic data, the later analysis identified candidate immune exposures from TCR beta sequences and from how often those sequences occurred across donors. In an earlier analysis of about 590 of the donors, high-throughput TCR beta sequencing was used to judge whether each TCR beta V gene segment behaved as functional or pseudogenic. Donor age, sex, ethnicity and CMV serostatus were compiled alongside the repertoire data. In a later genetic analysis, genome-wide SNP genotypes for about three fifths of the 666 donors were used, and that subset was treated as a discovery cohort. All discovery cohort repertoires had been generated on a single sequencing platform. Both class I and class II loci were covered by HLA typing, at four-digit resolution. Typing coverage varied by locus: roughly 629-630 donors for A, B, C, DRB1 and DQB1; approximately 560 for DQA1; about 590 for DPA1; around 490 for DPB1. Because of strong linkage in the cohort, a handful of DR-DQ haplotypes were treated as single units for association and clustering. Among roughly 400 genotyped donors of the cohort, an average of around 240,000 unique TCR beta nucleotide sequences were sequenced per donor, around a sixth of them non-productive. Overall study outcomes, separate from this receptor: This cohort had only TCR beta chains sequenced, and the lack of alpha or paired-chain data limited which features could be detected. Immune exposure information for the cohort was limited to CMV serostatus. In a later analysis, 16,951 TCR beta sequences were associated with specific HLA alleles at a false discovery rate of 0.05. Cytomegalovirus status was reported to be diagnosed by the classifier with high specificity and sensitivity in both the original and validation cohorts. A further reported finding was that TCR beta sequences accurately predicted the HLA-A and HLA-B alleles for most subjects in the first cohort. In a later genetic analysis, fewer N-insertions in productive TCRs were reported among donors in an Asian-associated ancestry cluster than the roughly 700-donor mean. In a later analysis, HLA-associated TCR beta chains were found to be more clonally expanded and to have lower generation probabilities than equally common non-associated chains. When HLA alleles, especially DR and DQ, strongly co-occurred, TCR associations were difficult to assign to individual alleles. A cluster of highly shared sequence variants was judged likely to be a technical artifact of the sequencing pipeline. HLA typing was unavailable for some donors at each locus, so association tests used only the typed subset. About 17 rarely observed V segments, including chromosome 9 orphons, were excluded from the earlier analysis of a few hundred of the donors because counts were too low. Roughly uniform sequencing depth across donors was assumed in presence/absence analyses, although this assumption may not hold. A total of roughly 160 TCR beta chains were listed by the study as associated with cytomegalovirus. Broadly in line with IMGT annotations, most TCR beta V segments showed up in productive rearrangements about 90% or about 30% of the time in an earlier analysis of several hundred of the donors. The authors suggested that the approach could potentially be extended to other disease states and immunological phenotypes. Correlated functional status among segregating V segments might be attributable to linkage disequilibrium, but an unknown experimental factor could not be ruled out. In a later analysis, TCR association rates were found to vary across HLA loci, with the most associated TCRs seen for DRB1 alleles and the fewest for HLA-C alleles. Some IMGT-functional V segments, including TRBV6-2 and TRBV6-3, could not be told apart with the 87-base-pair reads, so those segments were excluded. An association between a missense DCLRE1C variant and V-gene and J-gene trimming of TCR beta chains was found in a later genetic analysis and replicated in an independent cohort. In vitro tests confirmed that a few of the cytomegalovirus-associated TCR beta chains recognize cytomegalovirus antigens. A later analysis reported that several top co-occurrence clusters appeared linked to parvovirus B19, influenza, CMV and Epstein-Barr virus. Across donors, most TCR sequences were observed very rarely, whereas some public TCRs were present in many individuals. In a later analysis, most CMV-associated TCR beta chains were found to appear HLA-restricted, with HLA associations seemingly driven largely by CMV exposure.

The cohort comprised 666 healthy bone marrow donors. At the time of sampling, every cohort member was nominally healthy, though immune exposures that went unrecorded were likely present. The donor was CMV seronegative and belonged to the group of 350 to 400 seronegative cohort members. Each donor provided a peripheral blood sample, and peripheral blood mononuclear cells were used for TCR beta sequencing. Genomic DNA was extracted from the blood cell samples with the Qiagen DNeasy Blood Extraction Kit. V was cut back by 4 bases and J by 4 bases, leaving a gap of 16 bases between them. The germline V gene provides CDR1 MNHEY and CDR2 SVGAGI. The CDR3 covers 15 residues, taking in both the cysteine and the phenylalanine. Of the read, only the CDR3 DNA is kept; its 45 bases are in frame from base 1.

This sequence uses TRBV6-5 and TRBJ2-5; TRBD1 is perhaps the D gene, given 6 matching bases. This sequence was found in a middle-aged man in good health and CMV-seronegative. Sequenced sample: PBMCs. The DNA is as follows: TGTGCCAGCAGTTTCGGGACACCTGAGGGAGAGACCCAGTACTTC. Its coded protein is CASSFGTPEGETQYF.